Below are 5 T cell receptor beta chains sequenced from a single sample in a study of cytomegalovirus exposure and HLA in healthy donors. Clones were sequenced by immunoSEQ multiplex PCR, and TCRdb holds only the in-frame ones, with some missing. The top ten hold over 3% of the sample, which has under 130,000 clones, roughly 86% seen once. Sample: PBMCs. The receptors here all came from a woman aged 18-29 years in good health and CMV-seropositive.

This chain connects TRBV5-4 to TRBJ2-1; 13 nucleotides line up with TRBD2. With 0 bases clipped from V and 9 bases from J, the junction kept 6 bases outside the gene matches. Per the germline V gene, CDR1 is SGHNT and CDR2 is YYREEE (reference sequence). The CDR3 length is 16 residues. The CDR3 region is CASSLGGLAGEGEQFF. The DNA of the CDR3 is TGTGCCAGCAGCTTGGGAGGACTAGCGGGGGAAGGTGAGCAGTTCTTC.

V usage is TRBV28 and J usage is TRBJ2-7, with D possibly matching TRBD2 (7 bases). This CDR3 is built from 18 residues. Trimming left V 6 bases short and J 4 bases short, with 28 bases between. Per the germline V gene, CDR1 is MDHEN and CDR2 is SYDVKM. The CDR3 sequence: CASRKGGTRTYILYEQYF. The CDR3 nucleotides read TGTGCCAGCAGAAAGGGAGGGACAAGGACCTACATACTATACGAGCAGTACTTC.

The V gene is TRBV15, the J gene TRBJ2-7; 9 positions match TRBD1. V trimming: 1 base; J trimming: 3 bases; junction bases outside the gene matches: 1. Germline CDR1 is LNHNV and CDR2 is YYDKDF (reference sequence). The CDR3 runs 14 residues. For the CDR3, the DNA is TGTGCCACCAGCAGAGGGACAGGGGTCTACGAGCAGTACTTC. Translating it yields CATSRGTGVYEQYF.

Only one count was recorded for this clone. The J gene is TRBJ2-3, the V gene TRBV5-1, with D maybe TRBD2 (5 bases). The CDR3 covers 14 residues. Germline CDR1 SGHRS, CDR2 YFSETQ. V shed 0 bases and J shed 4 bases, with 9 bases lying between them. CDR3 region: CASSLERFPDTQYF. The CDR3 DNA follows: TGCGCCAGCAGCTTGGAGCGGTTCCCAGATACGCAGTATTTT.

V usage is TRBV5-1 and J usage is TRBJ2-1, with 10 bases identical to TRBD2. Trimming took 3 bases from V and 1 from J; bases not matched to a gene: 4. CDR1 and CDR2 (germline): SGHRS, YFSETQ. This CDR3 contains 16 residues. The CDR3 bases are TGCGCCAGCAGCTGGAGCGGGGGGGCTTCCTACAATGAGCAGTTCTTC. It encodes CASSWSGGASYNEQFF.